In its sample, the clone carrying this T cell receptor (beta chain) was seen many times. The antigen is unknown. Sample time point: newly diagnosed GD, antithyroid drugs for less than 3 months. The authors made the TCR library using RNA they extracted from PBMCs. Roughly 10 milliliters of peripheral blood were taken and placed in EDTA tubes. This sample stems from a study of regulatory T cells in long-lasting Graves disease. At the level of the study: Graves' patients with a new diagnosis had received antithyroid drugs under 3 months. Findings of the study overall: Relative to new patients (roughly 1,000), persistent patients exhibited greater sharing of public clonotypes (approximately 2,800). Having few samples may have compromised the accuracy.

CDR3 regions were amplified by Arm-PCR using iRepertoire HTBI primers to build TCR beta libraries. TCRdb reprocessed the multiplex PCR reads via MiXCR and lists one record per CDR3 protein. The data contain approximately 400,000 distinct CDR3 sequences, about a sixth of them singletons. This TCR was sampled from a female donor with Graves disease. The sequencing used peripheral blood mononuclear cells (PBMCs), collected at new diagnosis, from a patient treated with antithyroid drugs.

For the CDR3, the DNA is TGTGCCAGCAGCGTAGGGGGAAAGGGTCAGCCCCAGCATTTT. Protein product: CASSVGGKGQPQHF. The V and J genes are TRBV9 and TRBJ1-5; D not resolved. The CDR3 contains 14 residues. V gave up 0 bases and J gave up 6 bases, with 10 bases separating them. CDR1 SGDLS and CDR2 YYNGEE come from the germline V gene.